One and the same sample provided the 29 T cell receptor beta chains below, sequenced in a study of blood T cells in healthy people across ages. A second PCR of roughly 7 to 11 cycles used a sample-barcoded 5' primer and a J-beta primer mix. A single record per CDR3 protein comes from TCRdb applying MiXCR to the 5' RACE reads. Of some 640,000 distinct CDR3 sequences listed, 49% are singletons. Sequencing was carried out using blood. The source of these receptors is a woman aged 60-70 years in good health.

The chain is built from TRBV18 and TRBJ2-7; D gene ambiguous. In germline, CDR1 is KGHSH, CDR2 LQKENI. The V gene lost 0 bases and the J gene lost 2 bases, with 14 bases spanning the gap. The CDR3 has 16 residues. The CDR3 sequence: CASSPPGSGRAYEQYF. The CDR3 bases are TGTGCCAGCTCACCACCCGGTTCCGGACGCGCCTACGAGCAGTACTTC.

V and J are TRBV24-1 and TRBJ2-3, with D perhaps TRBD1 (6 bases). The germline V gene has CDR1 KGHDR and CDR2 SFDVKD. V was pared by 3 bases and J by 0 bases, with 12 bases between. The CDR3 sequence is 16 residues long. The CDR3 spells CATSDTGTPSTDTQYF. CDR3 coding DNA: TGTGCCACCAGTGATACCGGGACACCTAGCACAGATACGCAGTATTTT.

The CDR3 DNA follows: TGTGCCAGCAGCGTAGACCCGGGACAGAACTATGGCTACACCTTC. It is translated as CASSVDPGQNYGYTF. This rearrangement joins TRBV9 to TRBJ1-2, with TRBD1 matching over 7 bases. CDR3 size: 15 residues. The germline V gene has CDR1 SGDLS and CDR2 YYNGEE. The V and J ends lost 0 bases and 2 bases, in that order; junction bases with no gene match: 4.

The chain recombines TRBV6-2 or TRBV6-3 with TRBJ2-1; 14 nucleotides match TRBD2. With V trimmed by 7 bases and J by 8 bases, 10 bases remained unmatched. The CDR3 totals 16 residues. The germline gives CDR1 MNHEY, CDR2 SVGEGT. This CDR3 is CASTWGLAGAKDEQFF. The CDR3 coding sequence is TGTGCCAGCACTTGGGGACTAGCGGGAGCTAAGGATGAGCAGTTCTTC.

This clonotype has a handful of counts. The V call is TRBV20-1, the J call TRBJ2-5; D not certain. The germline gives CDR1 DFQATT, CDR2 SNEGSKA (reference sequence). The V gene lost 3 bases and the J gene lost 2 bases, with 7 bases spanning the gap. The CDR3 consists of 12 residues. This chain's CDR3 is CSARDDQETQYF. In DNA, the CDR3 is TGCAGTGCTAGGGACGATCAAGAGACCCAGTACTTC.

This clonotype was detected many times. The rearrangement uses TRBV20-1 and TRBJ2-3; the D is unclear. Germline lookup yields CDR1 DFQATT and CDR2 SNEGSKA (reference sequence). CDR3 length: 13 residues. Between the trimmed V and J ends, which lost 6 bases and 3 bases, there was a span of 13 bases. The CDR3 DNA reads as TGCAGTGCCCCAGCCCTCGGGACAGATACGCAGTATTTT. The encoded protein is CSAPALGTDTQYF.

The J gene is TRBJ1-6, the V gene TRBV6-1; D unclear. V dropped 4 bases and J dropped 0 bases, with 7 bases sitting between them. This CDR3 has 15 amino acids. Germline lookup yields CDR1 MNHNS and CDR2 SASEGT. The CDR3 DNA reads as TGTGCCAGCAGTGGCTGGAGCTCCTATAATTCACCCCTCCACTTT. This gives the protein CASSGWSSYNSPLHF.

This clonotype was seen just once. The chain links TRBV7-9 to TRBJ1-1, with D perhaps matching TRBD1 (5 bases). The germline CDR1 and CDR2 sequences are SEHNR and FQNEAQ (reference sequence). The CDR3 runs to 13 residues. V was cut by 8 bases and J by 2 bases, with 12 bases left in between. CDR3 sequence reads: CASARGANTEAFF. The CDR3 nucleotides read TGTGCCAGCGCAAGAGGGGCTAACACTGAAGCTTTCTTT.

The chain couples TRBV6-5 to TRBJ2-3; tentatively, D is TRBD2 (5 bases). Germline assignment: CDR1 MNHEY and CDR2 SVGAGI. V was clipped by 0 bases and J by 0 bases, with 7 bases between them. The CDR3 is 15 residues long. The CDR3: CASSYSRGSTDTQYF. CDR3 DNA sequence: TGTGCCAGCAGTTACTCGCGCGGGAGCACAGATACGCAGTATTTT.

The chain couples TRBV3-1 to TRBJ2-7, with TRBD2 matching 8 bases. The J call may be mistaken, given a closer DNA end match to TRBJ2-4. The CDR3 runs 18 residues. From germline, CDR1 is LGHDT and CDR2 YNNKEL (reference sequence). The CDR3 sequence is CASSQDGWTSFAKNIQYF. The CDR3 DNA sequence: TGTGCCAGCAGCCAAGATGGGTGGACTAGCTTTGCCAAAAACATTCAGTACTTC.

This chain connects TRBV25-1 to TRBJ2-2, with D perhaps being TRBD1 or TRBD2 (6 bases each). The V gene's germline CDR1 is MGHDK and CDR2 SYGVNS. This CDR3 is built from 15 residues. The V end was cut by 5 bases, the J end by 6 bases, with 16 bases between. The CDR3 DNA is TGTGCCAGCAGTCCCAAGGGGGGCCTGGCCGGGGAGCTGTTTTTT. Translating gives CASSPKGGLAGELFF.

In its sample, this clonotype was seen many times. The chain joins TRBV7-2 to TRBJ1-2; D might be TRBD1 (6 bases). CDR3 size: 17 residues. Trimming shortened V by 5 bases and J by 5 bases, and 24 bases separated the two germline ends. The germline V gene encodes CDR1 SGHTA and CDR2 FQGNSA. The CDR3 nucleotides read TGTGCCAGCAGCCCGGGACCGGGGGCCAGGCGAGGGTATGGCTACACCTTC. Its protein product is CASSPGPGARRGYGYTF.

This clonotype came up a few times. The chain recombines TRBV16 with TRBJ2-7, with a tentative D call TRBD2 (7 bases). The germline CDR1 and CDR2 sequences are KGHSY and FQNENV. Trimming removed 0 bases at V and 0 bases at J, with 15 bases between. The CDR3 is 17 amino acids. CDR3 loop: CASSQSGSGGSSYEQYF. The CDR3, as DNA: TGTGCCAGCAGCCAATCCGGGTCGGGGGGCAGCTCCTACGAGCAGTACTTC.

This clonotype was recorded once. This rearrangement joins TRBV4-3 to TRBJ2-7; no reliable D call. There are 15 residues in the CDR3. Germline V lookup: CDR1 LGHNA, CDR2 YSLEER. The ends were cut back, 0 bases at V and 3 bases at J, with 12 bases in the middle. Written as DNA, the CDR3 is TGCGCCAGCAGCCAAGATAGAATGACCCTCTACGAGCAGTACTTC. Its protein is CASSQDRMTLYEQYF.

A few counts support this clonotype. This chain connects TRBV28 to TRBJ2-7, with 8 bases fitting TRBD2. From germline, CDR1 is MDHEN and CDR2 SYDVKM. There are 19 residues in the CDR3. The J segment lost 2 bases and the V segment lost 5 bases, leaving 20 bases of the junction unmatched. The CDR3 nucleotides read TGTGCCAGCAGTGGTCTTGCATATGACGGGACTAGGATGCCCTACGAGCAGTACTTC. Its protein is CASSGLAYDGTRMPYEQYF.

The rearrangement uses TRBV20-1 and TRBJ1-1; D may be TRBD1 (5 bases). The CDR3 totals 17 residues. The germline CDR1 and CDR2 sequences are DFQATT and SNEGSKA (reference sequence). V dropped 5 bases and J dropped 4 bases, with 26 bases sitting between them. The chain's CDR3 is CSAWDPPRASSPTEAFF. DNA of the CDR3: TGCAGTGCTTGGGACCCACCCAGGGCCAGTTCCCCCACTGAAGCTTTCTTT.

In this sample, this clonotype turned up a few times. The chain is built from TRBV5-5 and TRBJ2-1; a weak D match, TRBD1 (5 bases). V lost 0 bases and J lost 9, with 16 bases in between. The CDR3 length is 15 residues. Germline-derived CDR1 and CDR2 are SGHKS and YYEKEE (reference sequence). CDR3 region: CASSLDGLVRGEQFF. In nucleotides, the CDR3 is TGTGCCAGCAGCTTGGACGGGCTAGTAAGGGGTGAGCAGTTCTTC.

This clonotype was detected ten times or more. The V call is TRBV7-2, the J call TRBJ2-6, with D uncertain. Germline CDR1 and CDR2: SGHTA and FQGNSA. V was trimmed by 3 bases and J by 2 bases, leaving 2 bases between them. The CDR3 is made up of 13 amino acids. The CDR3 protein is CASSLPGANVLTF. The CDR3 DNA reads TGTGCCAGCAGCTTGCCTGGGGCCAACGTCCTGACTTTC.

V usage is TRBV20-1 and J usage is TRBJ2-5; the D gene is possibly TRBD1 (5 bases). CDR3 length: 13 residues. CDR1 is DFQATT and CDR2 is SNEGSKA in the germline V gene (reference sequence). Trimming pared 6 bases from V and 5 bases from J, leaving 16 bases between. The CDR3 region is CSAPGQVRETQYF. CDR3 in DNA: TGCAGTGCCCCCGGACAAGTAAGGGAGACCCAGTACTTC.

This clonotype was detected ten times or more. The V gene is TRBV20-1, the J gene TRBJ1-4, with 7 bases fitting TRBD1. J gave up 6 bases and V 5 bases, and 9 bases lay outside the gene matches. Germline CDR1 and CDR2: DFQATT and SNEGSKA (reference sequence). CDR3 size: 14 residues. Here the CDR3 reads CSAARQGRDEKLFF. DNA of the CDR3: TGCAGTGCTGCCCGACAGGGAAGGGATGAAAAACTGTTTTTT.

The rearrangement joins TRBV4-1 to TRBJ2-1, with TRBD2 as a possible D gene (6 bases). The V end was cut by 8 bases, the J end by 0 bases, with 11 bases between. The CDR3 runs 14 residues. Looked up from germline, CDR1 is MGHRA and CDR2 is YSYEKL. CDR3 sequence: CASGGGGSYNEQFF. In DNA form, the CDR3 reads TGCGCCAGCGGTGGGGGAGGCTCCTACAATGAGCAGTTCTTC.

The rearrangement links TRBV20-1 to TRBJ2-1; 12 nucleotides line up with TRBD2. Judging by the DNA end, TRBJ2-7 fits better; the J call may be wrong. The CDR3 is made up of 15 amino acids. The germline CDR1 and CDR2 sequences are DFQATT and SNEGSKA (reference sequence). The CDR3 spells CSAGASGRDYNEQYF. In DNA form, the CDR3 reads TGCAGTGCAGGGGCTAGCGGGAGGGATTACAATGAGCAGTACTTC.

As concerns this clonotype: Given a much more abundant clone one base away, this may be a read error. J is TRBJ2-1 and V is TRBV3-1; D ambiguous. There are 17 residues in the CDR3. Germline V lookup: CDR1 LGHDT, CDR2 YNNKEL (reference sequence). In nucleotides, the CDR3 is TGTGCCAGCAACCAATTGACGGATCCTAGCTCCTACAATGAGCAGTTCTTC. Translating gives CASNQLTDPSSYNEQFF.

This rearrangement joins TRBV20-1 to TRBJ1-4; a weak D match, TRBD1 (6 bases). This CDR3 contains 13 residues. Trimming took 3 bases from V and 7 from J, leaving 12 bases between them. Germline CDR1 and CDR2: DFQATT and SNEGSKA (reference sequence). CDR3 DNA: TGCAGTGCTAGGGGCAGGGGAGGTGAAAAACTGTTTTTT. Translating gives CSARGRGGEKLFF.

The chain combines TRBV20-1 with TRBJ2-7; D remains unclear. Germline values: CDR1 DFQATT, CDR2 SNEGSKA (reference sequence). The V and J ends lost 3 bases and 0 bases respectively, with 15 bases between them. This CDR3 is 15 amino acids long. The CDR3 spells CSASRSLGDSYEQYF. CDR3 coding DNA: TGCAGTGCTAGTAGGTCACTTGGAGACTCCTACGAGCAGTACTTC.

The chain has TRBV6-1 and TRBJ1-1; the D is unclear. V shed 6 bases and J shed 6 bases, with 14 bases lying between them. The CDR3 is 13 amino acids. Germline V gene data show CDR1 as MNHNS and CDR2 as SASEGT. This CDR3 is CASSPRGYAEAFF. For the CDR3, the DNA is TGTGCCAGCAGCCCGCGCGGGTACGCTGAAGCTTTCTTT.

The V and J genes are TRBV7-8 and TRBJ2-3; tentative D call: TRBD2 (6 bases). This CDR3 is 18 amino acids long. Germline V gives CDR1 SGHVS, CDR2 FQNEAQ. Trimming pared 3 bases from V and 6 bases from J, leaving 25 bases between. The CDR3 DNA follows: TGTGCCAGCAGCTTTGGAGGCCGGGACCCAGTCCGGGGGGATACGCAGTATTTT. Amino acid sequence: CASSFGGRDPVRGDTQYF.

Notes on this clonotype: At one of its ends the junction is not consistent with the germline gene, which may arise from a read error. CDR3 amino acids: CASGLAGQRTLNTEAFF. The CDR3 DNA follows: TGCGCCAGCGGCTTGGCGGGACAGCGAACTCTGAACACTGAAGCTTTCTTT. The J gene is TRBJ1-1, the V gene TRBV5-1, with 7 bases lining up with TRBD1. CDR3 length: 17 amino acids. The germline V gene encodes CDR1 SGHRS and CDR2 YFSETQ.

In this sample, this clonotype turned up many times. The chain recombines TRBV4-2 with TRBJ2-7; 10 bases match TRBD1. Trimming removed 6 bases from V and 0 bases from J; junction bases left unmatched: 5. The CDR3 totals 15 residues. Germline values: CDR1 LGHNA, CDR2 YNFKEQ. CDR3 sequence reads: CASRIGTGDSYEQYF. CDR3 DNA: TGTGCCAGCAGAATCGGGACAGGGGACTCCTACGAGCAGTACTTC.